The sequence of this T cell receptor (beta chain) was determined in a study of cytomegalovirus exposure and HLA in healthy donors. The CDR3 runs to 13 residues. CDR1 is MNHNS, CDR2 SASEGT, per germline. Trimming stripped 4 bases from V and 8 bases from J, with 11 bases between. General study points: Highest at DRB1 and lowest at HLA-C, TCR association rates differed among HLA loci in a later analysis. The authors considered a cluster of highly shared sequence variants likely to be a sequencing artifact.

This clone was detected only a few times. Its target is unknown. Primers included in the PCR were 60 Vbeta and 13 Jbeta primers. Per the authors' pipeline: Unique TCR beta chains totaled about 73 million in a later count, with some 10 million of them shared. Data came from immunoSEQ multiplex PCR; TCRdb stores just in-frame clones and leaves some out. The DNA gave D and trimming, while V, J and clone size come from that table. The sample holds approximately 130,000 clones, 60% to 80% seen once. Sequencing used PBMCs. This TCR was recovered from a man aged 50-60 years in good health and CMV-seronegative. The chain carries TRBV6-1 and TRBJ1-4, with D possibly matching TRBD1 (6 bases). CDR3: CASSVTGNEKLFF. DNA of the CDR3: TGTGCCAGCAGTGTAACAGGGAACGAAAAACTGTTTTTT.